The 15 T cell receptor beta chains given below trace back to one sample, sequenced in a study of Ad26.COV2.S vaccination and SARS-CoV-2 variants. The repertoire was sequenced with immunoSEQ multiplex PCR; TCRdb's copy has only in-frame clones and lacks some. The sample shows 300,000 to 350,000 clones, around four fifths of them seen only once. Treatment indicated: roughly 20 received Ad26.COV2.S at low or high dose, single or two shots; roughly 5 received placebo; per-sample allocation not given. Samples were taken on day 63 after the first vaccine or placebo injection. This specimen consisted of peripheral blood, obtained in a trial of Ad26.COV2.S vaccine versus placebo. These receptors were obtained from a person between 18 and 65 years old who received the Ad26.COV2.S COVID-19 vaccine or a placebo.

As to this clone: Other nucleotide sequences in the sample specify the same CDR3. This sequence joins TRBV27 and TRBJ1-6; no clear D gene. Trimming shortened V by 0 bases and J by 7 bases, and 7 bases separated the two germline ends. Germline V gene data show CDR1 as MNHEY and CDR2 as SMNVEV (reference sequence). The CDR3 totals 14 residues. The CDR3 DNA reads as TGTGCCAGCAGTTTATCGGGGTACAATTCACCCCTCCACTTT. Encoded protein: CASSLSGYNSPLHF.

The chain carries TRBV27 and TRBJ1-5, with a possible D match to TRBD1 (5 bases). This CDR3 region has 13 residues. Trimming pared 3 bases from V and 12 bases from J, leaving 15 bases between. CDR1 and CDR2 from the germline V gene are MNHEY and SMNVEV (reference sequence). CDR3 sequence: CASSFGGGGGQHF. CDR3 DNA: TGTGCCAGCAGTTTTGGGGGTGGGGGGGGCCAGCATTTT.

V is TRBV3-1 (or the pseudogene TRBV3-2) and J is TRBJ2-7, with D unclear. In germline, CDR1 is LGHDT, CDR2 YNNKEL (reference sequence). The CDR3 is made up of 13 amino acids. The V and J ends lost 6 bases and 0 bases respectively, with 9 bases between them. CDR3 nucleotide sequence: TGTGCCAGCAGTCACGACGGCTCCTACGAGCAGTACTTC. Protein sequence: CASSHDGSYEQYF.

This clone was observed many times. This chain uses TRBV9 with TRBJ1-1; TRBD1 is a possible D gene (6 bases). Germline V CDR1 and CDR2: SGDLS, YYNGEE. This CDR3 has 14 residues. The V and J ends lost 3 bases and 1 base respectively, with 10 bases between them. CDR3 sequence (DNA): TGTGCCAGCAGCGGAGGACAGCCGAACACTGAAGCTTTCTTT. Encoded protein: CASSGGQPNTEAFF.

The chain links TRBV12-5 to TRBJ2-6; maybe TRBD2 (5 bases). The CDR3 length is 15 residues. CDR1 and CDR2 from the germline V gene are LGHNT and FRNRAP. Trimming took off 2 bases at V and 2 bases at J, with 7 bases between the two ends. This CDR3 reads CASGLIGAGANVLTF. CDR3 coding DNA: TGTGCTAGTGGTTTGATCGGGGCTGGGGCCAACGTCCTGACTTTC.

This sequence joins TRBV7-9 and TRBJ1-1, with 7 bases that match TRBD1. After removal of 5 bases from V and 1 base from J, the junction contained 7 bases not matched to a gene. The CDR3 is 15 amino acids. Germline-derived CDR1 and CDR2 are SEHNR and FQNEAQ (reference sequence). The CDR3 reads CASSIQGTGNTEAFF. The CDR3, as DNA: TGTGCCAGCAGCATACAGGGGACGGGGAACACTGAAGCTTTCTTT.

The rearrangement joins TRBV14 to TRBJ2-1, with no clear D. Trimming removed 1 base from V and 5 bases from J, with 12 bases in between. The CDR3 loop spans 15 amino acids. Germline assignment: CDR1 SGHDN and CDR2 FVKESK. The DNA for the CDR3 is TGTGCCAGCAGCCAAGTGCCCCGCTGGGACAATGAGCAGTTCTTC. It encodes CASSQVPRWDNEQFF. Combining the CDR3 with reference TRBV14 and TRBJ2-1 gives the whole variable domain EAGVTQFPSHSVIEKGQTVTLRCDPISGHDNLYWYRRVMGKEIKFLLHFVKESKQDESGMPNNRFLAERTGGTYSTLKVQPAELEDSGVYFCASSQVPRWDNEQFFGPGTRLTVL.

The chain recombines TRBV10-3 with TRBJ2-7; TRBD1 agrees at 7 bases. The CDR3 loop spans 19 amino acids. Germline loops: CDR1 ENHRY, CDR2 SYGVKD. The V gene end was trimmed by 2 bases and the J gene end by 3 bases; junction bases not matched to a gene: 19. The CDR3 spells CAISEVQGTLESTYYEQYF. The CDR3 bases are TGTGCCATCAGTGAGGTACAGGGGACCCTTGAATCCACCTACTACGAGCAGTACTTC.

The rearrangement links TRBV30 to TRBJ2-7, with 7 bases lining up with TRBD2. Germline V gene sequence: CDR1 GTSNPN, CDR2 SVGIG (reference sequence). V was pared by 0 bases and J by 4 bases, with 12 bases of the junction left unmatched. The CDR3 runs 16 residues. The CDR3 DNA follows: TGTGCCTGGAGTGTACGAGCAGGGAGGGGTGTGTACGAGCAGTACTTC. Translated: CAWSVRAGRGVYEQYF.

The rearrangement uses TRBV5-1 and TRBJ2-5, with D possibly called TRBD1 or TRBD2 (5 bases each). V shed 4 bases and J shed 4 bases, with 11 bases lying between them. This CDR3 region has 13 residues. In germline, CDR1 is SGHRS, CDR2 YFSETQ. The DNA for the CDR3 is TGCGCCAGCAGCCCCCGGGGCCGAGAGACCCAGTACTTC. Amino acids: CASSPRGRETQYF. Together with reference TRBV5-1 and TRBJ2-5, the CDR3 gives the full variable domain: KAGVTQTPRYLIKTRGQQVTLSCSPISGHRSVSWYQQTPGQGLQFLFEYFSETQRNKGNFPGRFSGRQFSNSRSEMNVSTLELGDSALYLCASSPRGRETQYFGPGTRLLVL.

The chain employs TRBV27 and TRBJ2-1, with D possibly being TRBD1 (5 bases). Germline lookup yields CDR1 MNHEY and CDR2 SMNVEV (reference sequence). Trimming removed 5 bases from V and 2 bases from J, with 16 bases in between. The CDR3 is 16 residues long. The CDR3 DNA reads TGTGCCAGCAGTCCGACAGCAGATAGGACCTACAATGAGCAGTTCTTC. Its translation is CASSPTADRTYNEQFF.

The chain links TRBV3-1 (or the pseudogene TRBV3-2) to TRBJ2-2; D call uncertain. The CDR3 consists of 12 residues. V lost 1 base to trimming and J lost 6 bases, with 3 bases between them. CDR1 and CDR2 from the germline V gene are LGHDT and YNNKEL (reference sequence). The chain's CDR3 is CASSQVAGELFF. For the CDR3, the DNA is TGTGCCAGCAGCCAAGTAGCCGGGGAGCTGTTTTTT.

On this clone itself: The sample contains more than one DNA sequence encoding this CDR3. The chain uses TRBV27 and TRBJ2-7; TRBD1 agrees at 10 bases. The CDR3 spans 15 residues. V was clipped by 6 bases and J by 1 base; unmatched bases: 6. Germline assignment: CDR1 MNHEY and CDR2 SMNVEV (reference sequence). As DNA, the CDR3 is TGTGCCAGCAGCCCACCGGGACAGGGGTCCTACGAGCAGTACTTC. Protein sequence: CASSPPGQGSYEQYF.

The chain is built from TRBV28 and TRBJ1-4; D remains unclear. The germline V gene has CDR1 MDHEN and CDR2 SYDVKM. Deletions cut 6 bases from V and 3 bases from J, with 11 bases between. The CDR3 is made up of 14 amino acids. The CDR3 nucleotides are TGTGCCAGCAGGGAAAGACGGCCTAATGAAAAACTGTTTTTT. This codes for CASRERRPNEKLFF.

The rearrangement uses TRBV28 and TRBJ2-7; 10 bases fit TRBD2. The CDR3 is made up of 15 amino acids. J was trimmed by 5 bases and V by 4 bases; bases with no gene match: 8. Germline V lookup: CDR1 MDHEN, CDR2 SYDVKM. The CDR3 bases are TGTGCCAGCAGTTGGGTAGCGGGGGGTCGCAACGAGCAGTACTTC. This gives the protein CASSWVAGGRNEQYF. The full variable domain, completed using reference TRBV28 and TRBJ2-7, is DVKVTQSSRYLVKRTGEKVFLECVQDMDHENMFWYRQDPGLGLRLIYFSYDVKMKEKGDIPEGYSVSREKKERFSLILESASTNQTSMYLCASSWVAGGRNEQYFGPGTRLTVT.